The 20 T cell receptor beta chains listed next were all sequenced from one sample in a study of blood T cell repertoires in COVID-19. The method was immunoSEQ multiplex PCR; TCRdb's version includes in-frame clones alone and lacks a portion of them. The table has approximately 200,000 clones, about 87% seen once; the top ten hold 10%. Input material: PBMCs or T cells enriched from blood (not recorded which). The receptors come from a man aged 18 to 29 with acute COVID-19.

The rearrangement uses TRBV6-5 and TRBJ2-2; 7 bases align to TRBD2. V was pared by 3 bases and J by 8 bases, with 12 bases of the junction left unmatched. Germline loops: CDR1 MNHEY, CDR2 SVGAGI. This CDR3 region has 16 residues. Here the CDR3 DNA reads TGTGCCAGCAGTTATTTCCGAGGGGAGGGCGGTGGGGAGCTGTTTTTT. Translated, it gives CASSYFRGEGGGELFF.

This clone has a single count. The chain recombines TRBV30 with TRBJ2-5, with D maybe TRBD2 (5 bases). This CDR3 is built from 13 residues. Germline V gene data show CDR1 as GTSNPN and CDR2 as SVGIG (reference sequence). V dropped 2 bases and J dropped 7 bases, with 14 bases sitting between them. This chain's CDR3 is CAWSKASGGTQYF. CDR3 sequence (DNA): TGTGCCTGGAGTAAGGCTTCTGGAGGGACCCAGTACTTC.

The chain joins TRBV4-1 to TRBJ1-5, with TRBD1 matching 7 bases. The CDR3 totals 15 residues. Germline lookup yields CDR1 MGHRA and CDR2 YSYEKL. J was trimmed by 1 base and V by 4 bases; bases with no gene match: 4. The CDR3 nucleotides are TGCGCCAGCAGCCCCCAGACAGGGAGCAATCAGCCCCAGCATTTT. Amino acid sequence: CASSPQTGSNQPQHF.

This sequence joins TRBV6-2 or TRBV6-3 and TRBJ2-3; 10 nucleotides line up with TRBD2. Per germline, CDR1 MNHEY and CDR2 SVGEGT. The junction had 5 bases not matched to a gene; V was cut back by 6 bases and J by 5 bases. This CDR3 region has 14 residues. CDR3 bases: TGTGCCAGCAGCCCGCTAGCGGGAGAAGATACGCAGTATTTT. Protein: CASSPLAGEDTQYF.

The chain links TRBV11-1 to TRBJ2-1; 7 bases match TRBD2. Germline V gene sequence: CDR1 SGHAT, CDR2 FQDESV (reference sequence). This CDR3 is built from 14 residues. The trim removed 8 bases at V and 6 bases at J, leaving 10 bases unmatched. CDR3 amino acids: CASSGLVNVNEQFF. In DNA form, the CDR3 reads TGTGCCAGCTCCGGACTAGTAAATGTCAATGAGCAGTTCTTC.

V is TRBV6-5 and J is TRBJ1-2; D is unresolved. Germline V gene lookup returns CDR1 MNHEY and CDR2 SVGAGI. The CDR3 has 13 residues. The V end was cut by 6 bases, the J end by 8 bases, with 16 bases between. For the CDR3, the DNA is TGTGCCAGCAGCCAGACCACAGTCAGGGGCTACACCTTC. Protein: CASSQTTVRGYTF.

The genes are TRBV19 and TRBJ1-5; D not certain. This CDR3 region has 15 residues. Germline CDR1 LNHDA, CDR2 SQIVND (reference sequence). Trimming removed 3 bases at V and 3 bases at J, with 12 bases between. CDR3 protein: CASSIIFSNNQPQHF. For the CDR3, the DNA is TGTGCCAGTAGTATTATTTTCTCTAACAATCAGCCCCAGCATTTT.

The V call is TRBV18, the J call TRBJ2-7; maybe TRBD1 (6 bases). Trimming removed 4 bases from V and 0 bases from J, with 7 bases in between. Germline CDR1 reads KGHSH; CDR2 reads LQKENI. This CDR3 comprises 13 residues. CDR3 in DNA: TGTGCCAGCTCACGACAGGACTCCTACGAGCAGTACTTC. Protein sequence: CASSRQDSYEQYF.

The chain links TRBV5-6 to TRBJ1-5, with 10 bases aligning to TRBD1. The V gene end was trimmed by 4 bases and the J gene end by 4 bases; junction bases not matched to a gene: 8. The germline gives CDR1 SGHDT, CDR2 YYEEEE. This CDR3 is built from 16 residues. In nucleotides, the CDR3 is TGTGCCAGCAGCAAAAACCGGGACAGGGGAAATCAGCCCCAGCATTTT. Protein product: CASSKNRDRGNQPQHF.

This sequence joins TRBV25-1 and TRBJ2-2, with 14 bases fitting TRBD2. V lost 1 base and J lost 7; bases outside the gene matches: 8. This CDR3 region has 18 residues. The germline V gene has CDR1 MGHDK and CDR2 SYGVNS. CDR3 in DNA: TGTGCCAGCAGTGAATGGGGACTAGCGGGAGTGGGAAGCGGGGAGCTGTTTTTT. The encoded protein is CASSEWGLAGVGSGELFF.

This chain links TRBV7-9 with TRBJ2-3, with TRBD1 as a possible D gene (5 bases). The V end lost 5 bases, the J end lost 6 bases, and 6 bases lay between the germline ends. Germline V gives CDR1 SEHNR, CDR2 FQNEAQ (reference sequence). The CDR3 runs 11 residues. CDR3 loop: CASSNRDTQYF. CDR3 coding DNA: TGTGCCAGCAGCAACAGGGATACGCAGTATTTT.

The J gene is TRBJ2-7, the V gene TRBV19; 9 bases are a match to TRBD1. CDR3 size: 14 residues. Germline CDR1 reads LNHDA; CDR2 reads SQIVND (reference sequence). V lost 5 bases and J lost 4; bases outside the gene matches: 6. CDR3 sequence (DNA): TGTGCCAGTAGTTTGGGGACAGGGAAATACGAGCAGTACTTC. It codes for CASSLGTGKYEQYF.

V is TRBV4-3 and J is TRBJ2-3; 10 nucleotides align to TRBD2. Trimming at V came to 0 bases and at J to 8 bases, leaving 8 bases not matched to a gene. The CDR3 sequence is 16 residues long. CDR1 and CDR2 from the germline V gene are LGHNA and YSLEER. The CDR3 DNA reads TGCGCCAGCAGCCAAGAATGGCTAGCGGGAGTAGGTACGCAGTATTTT. Its translation is CASSQEWLAGVGTQYF.

The chain has TRBV4-1 and TRBJ2-7; D uncertain. The CDR3 contains 14 residues. The germline V and J ends were trimmed by 0 bases and 0 bases, with 6 bases remaining between them. In germline, CDR1 is MGHRA, CDR2 YSYEKL. The CDR3 DNA is TGCGCCAGCAGCCAAGATCTCCGCTCCTACGAGCAGTACTTC. Its protein is CASSQDLRSYEQYF.

This clone was counted ten times or more. This chain uses TRBV15 with TRBJ2-6; 8 bases map to TRBD2. Germline CDR1 reads LNHNV; CDR2 reads YYDKDF (reference sequence). V gave up 5 bases and J gave up 1 base; unmatched junction bases: 10. CDR3 size: 18 residues. In DNA form, the CDR3 reads TGTGCCACCAGCGGACCAGCGGGAGTGGGATCTGGGGCCAACGTCCTGACTTTC. This codes for CATSGPAGVGSGANVLTF. The full variable domain, its missing parts supplied by reference TRBV15 and TRBJ2-6, is DAMVIQNPRYQVTQFGKPVTLSCSQTLNHNVMYWYQQKSSQAPKLLFHYYDKDFNNEADTPDNFQSRRPNTSFCFLDIRSPGLGDTAMYLCATSGPAGVGSGANVLTFGAGSRLTVL.

The chain couples TRBV24-1 to TRBJ2-4; TRBD1 is a possible D gene (5 bases). The germline V gene has CDR1 KGHDR and CDR2 SFDVKD. This CDR3 region has 16 residues. Trimming pared 4 bases from V and 0 bases from J, leaving 12 bases between. The CDR3 region is CATSDPRELAKNIQYF. The CDR3, as DNA: TGTGCCACCAGTGACCCCAGGGAACTAGCCAAAAACATTCAGTACTTC.

The chain combines TRBV3-1 (or the pseudogene TRBV3-2) with TRBJ2-2, with 13 bases fitting TRBD2. The junction had 4 bases not matched to a gene; V was cut back by 7 bases and J by 8 bases. Germline values: CDR1 LGHDT, CDR2 YNNKEL (reference sequence). The CDR3 runs to 14 residues. The CDR3 DNA follows: TGTGCCAGCACCGGACTAGCGGGAGAGGGGGAGCTGTTTTTT. Amino acid sequence: CASTGLAGEGELFF.

The CDR3 sequence is CASTGLAGEDEQFF. DNA for the CDR3: TGTGCCAGCACGGGACTAGCGGGAGAAGATGAGCAGTTCTTC. The gene calls are TRBV27 and TRBJ2-1, with TRBD2 identical over 14 bases. J gave up 8 bases and V 7 bases, and 4 bases lay outside the gene matches. The CDR3 is made up of 14 amino acids. CDR1 is MNHEY and CDR2 is SMNVEV in the germline V gene (reference sequence).

The V gene is TRBV19, the J gene TRBJ2-1; 10 bases line up with TRBD1. CDR1 and CDR2 (germline): LNHDA, SQIVND (reference sequence). V lost 9 bases and J lost 2; bases outside the gene matches: 7. The CDR3 is 15 amino acids. This CDR3 is CASSRGTGAYNEQFF. The CDR3 nucleotides are TGTGCCAGCTCCAGGGGGACAGGGGCCTACAATGAGCAGTTCTTC.

The chain couples TRBV19 to TRBJ2-2; 7 nucleotides match TRBD2. Germline CDR1 and CDR2: LNHDA and SQIVND (reference sequence). CDR3 size: 17 residues. V lost 5 bases to trimming and J lost 0 bases; unmatched junction nucleotides: 9. DNA for the CDR3: TGTGCCAGTAGTGGGAGGGGTAGCGGGTCGAACACCGGGGAGCTGTTTTTT. Translating it yields CASSGRGSGSNTGELFF.